Described below is a single TCR beta chain sequence and its context. Trimming took 6 bases from V and 4 from J; bases not matched to a gene: 7. Germline V lookup: CDR1 MDHEN, CDR2 SYDVKM. The CDR3 has 14 amino acids. The sample originates from a study of OX40 agonist ivuxolimab in advanced cancers. The assay was immunoSEQ multiplex PCR, and TCRdb's table has in-frame clones only and misses some. The sample lists 20,000 to 30,000 clones; more than 80% were seen once. The chain has TRBV28 and TRBJ1-1; TRBD1 aligns across 8 bases. The material sequenced was CD4+ or CD8+ T cells sorted from blood, taken in a trial of the OX40 agonist ivuxolimab. The receptor was derived from an adult with an advanced solid tumor such as melanoma, head and neck, liver or kidney cancer. This CDR3 is CASRWPGGGTEAFF. The CDR3 nucleotides read TGTGCCAGCAGGTGGCCAGGGGGCGGCACTGAAGCTTTCTTT. Based on the CDR3 plus reference TRBV28 and TRBJ1-1, the full variable domain is DVKVTQSSRYLVKRTGEKVFLECVQDMDHENMFWYRQDPGLGLRLIYFSYDVKMKEKGDIPEGYSVSREKKERFSLILESASTNQTSMYLCASRWPGGGTEAFFGQGTRLTVV.